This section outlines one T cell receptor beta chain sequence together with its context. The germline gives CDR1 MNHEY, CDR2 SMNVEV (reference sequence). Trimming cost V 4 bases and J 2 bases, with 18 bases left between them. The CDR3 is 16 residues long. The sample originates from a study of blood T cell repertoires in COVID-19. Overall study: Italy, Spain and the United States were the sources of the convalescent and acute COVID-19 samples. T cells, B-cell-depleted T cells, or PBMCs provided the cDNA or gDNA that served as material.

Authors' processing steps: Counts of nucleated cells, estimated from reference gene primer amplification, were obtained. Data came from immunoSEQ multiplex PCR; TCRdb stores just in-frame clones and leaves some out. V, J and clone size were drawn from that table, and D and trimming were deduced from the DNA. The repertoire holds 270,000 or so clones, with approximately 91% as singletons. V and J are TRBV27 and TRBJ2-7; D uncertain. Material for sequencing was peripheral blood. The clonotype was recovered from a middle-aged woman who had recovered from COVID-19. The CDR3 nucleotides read TGTGCCAGCAGTTCTGCCGGGTTTAGGCTGACCTACGAGCAGTACTTC. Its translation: CASSSAGFRLTYEQYF.